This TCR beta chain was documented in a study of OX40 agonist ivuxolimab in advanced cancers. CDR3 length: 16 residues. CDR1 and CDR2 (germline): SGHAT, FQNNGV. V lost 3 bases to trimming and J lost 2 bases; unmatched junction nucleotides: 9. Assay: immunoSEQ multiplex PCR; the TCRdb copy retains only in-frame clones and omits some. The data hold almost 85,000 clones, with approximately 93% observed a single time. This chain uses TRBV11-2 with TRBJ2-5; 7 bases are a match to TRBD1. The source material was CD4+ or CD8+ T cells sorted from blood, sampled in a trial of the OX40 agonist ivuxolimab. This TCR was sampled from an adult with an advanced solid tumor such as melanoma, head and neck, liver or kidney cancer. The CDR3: CASSFETLDRQETQYF. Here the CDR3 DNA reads TGTGCCAGCAGCTTCGAAACCTTGGACAGGCAAGAGACCCAGTACTTC.